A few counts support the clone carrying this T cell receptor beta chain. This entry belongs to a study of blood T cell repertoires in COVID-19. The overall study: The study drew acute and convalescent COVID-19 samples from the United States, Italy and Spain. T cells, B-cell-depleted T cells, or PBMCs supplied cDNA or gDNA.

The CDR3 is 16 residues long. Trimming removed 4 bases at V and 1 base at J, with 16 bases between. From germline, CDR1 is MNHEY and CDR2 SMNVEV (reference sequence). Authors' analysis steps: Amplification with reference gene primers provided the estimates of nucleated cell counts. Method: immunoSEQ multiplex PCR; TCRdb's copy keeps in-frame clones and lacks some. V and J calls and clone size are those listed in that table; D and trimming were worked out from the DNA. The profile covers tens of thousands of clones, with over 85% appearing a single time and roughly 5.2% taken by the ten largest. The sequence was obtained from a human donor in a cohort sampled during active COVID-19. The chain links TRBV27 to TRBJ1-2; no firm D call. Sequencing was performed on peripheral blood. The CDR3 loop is CASSYSRQTNNYGYTF. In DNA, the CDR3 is TGTGCCAGCAGTTATTCGCGACAAACAAATAACTATGGCTACACCTTC.